This T cell receptor (beta chain) was sequenced during a study of T cells in Graves' hyperthyroidism and ophthalmopathy. Using RNA transcripts as the source, TCR beta CDR3 regions were amplified. In the first-round RT-PCR of the TCR CDR3, the HTBI primer set was used. TCRdb ran MiXCR on the multiplex PCR reads and lists one entry per CDR3 protein. The profile shows 650,000 to 750,000 distinct CDR3 sequences, 14% of them singletons. Diagnosing involved the use of clinical symptoms, serum thyroxine and TRAb, thyroid ultrasound and orbital computed tomography. The PBMCs had their origin in roughly 9.8 ml of fresh peripheral blood. Study-wide results and caveats: The authors' 13 V-J model separated ophthalmopathy from stable hyperthyroidism.

In this sample, this clonotype turned up many times. Its antigen is still unknown. The sequencing sample was made of blood. The clonotype originates from a woman younger than 30 with Graves' hyperthyroidism.

Here the CDR3 DNA reads TGTGCCAGCAGCTCGCCCCTCAGCACAGATACGCAGTATTTT. Translating it yields CASSSPLSTDTQYF. The chain is built from TRBV14 and TRBJ2-3, with unresolved D. The CDR3 has 14 amino acids. Germline V gene data show CDR1 as SGHDN and CDR2 as FVKESK. V lost 5 bases and J 0 bases, leaving 9 bases between the germline ends.